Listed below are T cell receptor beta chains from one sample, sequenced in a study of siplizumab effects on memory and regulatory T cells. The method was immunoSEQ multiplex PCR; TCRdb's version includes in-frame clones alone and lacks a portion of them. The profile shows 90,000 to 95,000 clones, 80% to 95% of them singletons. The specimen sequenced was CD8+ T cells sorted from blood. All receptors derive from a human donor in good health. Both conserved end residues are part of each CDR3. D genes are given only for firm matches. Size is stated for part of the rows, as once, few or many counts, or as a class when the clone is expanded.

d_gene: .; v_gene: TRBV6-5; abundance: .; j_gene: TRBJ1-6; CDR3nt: TGTGCCAGCAGTTATGGGGCTTGGGGTGCCCTCCACTTT; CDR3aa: CASSYGAWGALHF
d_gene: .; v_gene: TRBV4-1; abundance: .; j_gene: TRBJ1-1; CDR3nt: TGCGCCAGCAGCCAGGGGAAACAGGGCATGAACACTGAAGCTTTCTTT; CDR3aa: CASSQGKQGMNTEAFF
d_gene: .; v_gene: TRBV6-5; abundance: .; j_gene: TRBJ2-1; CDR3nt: TGTGCCAGCAGTCCCGGAGATGAGCAGTTCTTC; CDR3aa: CASSPGDEQFF
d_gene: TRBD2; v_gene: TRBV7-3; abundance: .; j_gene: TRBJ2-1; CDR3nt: TGTGCCAGCAGCTTGGCTAGCGGGGGCCACAATGAGCAGTTCTTC; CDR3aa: CASSLASGGHNEQFF
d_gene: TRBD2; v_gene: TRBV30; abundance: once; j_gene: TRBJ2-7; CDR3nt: TGTGCCTGGAGCGACCTTAGCGGGAGGGGCTACGAGCAGTACTTC; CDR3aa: CAWSDLSGRGYEQYF
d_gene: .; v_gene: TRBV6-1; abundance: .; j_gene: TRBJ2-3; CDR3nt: TGTGCCAGCAGCGGCGACTTCGGAGGGACAGATACGCAGTATTTT; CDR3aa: CASSGDFGGTDTQYF
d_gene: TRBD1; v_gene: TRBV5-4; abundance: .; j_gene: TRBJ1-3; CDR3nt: TGTGCCAGCAGCACGACAGGGGAGGGAAACACCATATATTTT; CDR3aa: CASSTTGEGNTIYF
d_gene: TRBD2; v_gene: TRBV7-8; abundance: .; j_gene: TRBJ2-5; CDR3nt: TGTGCCAGCACCTCGGGACTAGCGGGATGGGAGACCCAGTACTTC; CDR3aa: CASTSGLAGWETQYF
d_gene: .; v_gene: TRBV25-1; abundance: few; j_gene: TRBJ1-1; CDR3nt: TGTGCCAGCAGCCTTGGGACGAACACTGAAGCTTTCTTT; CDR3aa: CASSLGTNTEAFF
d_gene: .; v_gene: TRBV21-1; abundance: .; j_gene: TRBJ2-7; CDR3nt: TGTGCCAGCAGCAAATGTGGCGGGCCCTACGAGCAGTACTTC; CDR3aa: CASSKCGGPYEQYF
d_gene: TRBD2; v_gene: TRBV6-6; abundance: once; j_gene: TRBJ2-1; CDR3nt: TGTGCCAGCAGATCCGGGACTAGCGAAAACAATGAGCAGTTCTTC; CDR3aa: CASRSGTSENNEQFF
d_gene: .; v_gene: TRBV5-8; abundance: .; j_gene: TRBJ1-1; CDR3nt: TGTGCCAGCAGCCTAAGTGGCTGGGACACTGAAGCTTTCTTT; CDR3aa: CASSLSGWDTEAFF
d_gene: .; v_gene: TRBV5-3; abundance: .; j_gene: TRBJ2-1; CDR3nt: TGTGCCAGAAGCTTTGTCCCCCTCCAGGGGAGAAAGCAGTTCTTC; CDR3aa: CARSFVPLQGRKQFF
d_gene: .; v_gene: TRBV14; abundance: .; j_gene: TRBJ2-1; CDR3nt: TGTGCCAGCAGCACCCTTCAGGGAGTCGATGAGCAGTTCTTC; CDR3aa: CASSTLQGVDEQFF
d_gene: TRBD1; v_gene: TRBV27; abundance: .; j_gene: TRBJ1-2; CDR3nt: TGTGCCAGCGGCCCGGACAGGCTTAACTATGGCTACACCTTC; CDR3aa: CASGPDRLNYGYTF